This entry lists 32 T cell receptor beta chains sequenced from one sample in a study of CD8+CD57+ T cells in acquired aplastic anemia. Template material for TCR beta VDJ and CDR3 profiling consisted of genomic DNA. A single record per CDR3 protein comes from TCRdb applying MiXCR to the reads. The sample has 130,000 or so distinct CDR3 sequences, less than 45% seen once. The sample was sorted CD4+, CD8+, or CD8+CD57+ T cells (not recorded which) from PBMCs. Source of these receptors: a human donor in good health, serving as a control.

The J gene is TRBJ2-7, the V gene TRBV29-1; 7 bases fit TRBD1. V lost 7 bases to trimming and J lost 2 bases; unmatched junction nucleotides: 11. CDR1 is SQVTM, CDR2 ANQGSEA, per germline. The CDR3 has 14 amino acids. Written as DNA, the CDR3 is TGCAGCGCTTGCTTACAGGGGCCTCCCTACGAGCAGTACTTC. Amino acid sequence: CSACLQGPPYEQYF.

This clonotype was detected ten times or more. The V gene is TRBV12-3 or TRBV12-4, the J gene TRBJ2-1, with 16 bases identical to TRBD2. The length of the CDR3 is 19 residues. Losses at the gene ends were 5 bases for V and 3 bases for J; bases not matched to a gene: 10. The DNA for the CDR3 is TGTGCCAGCAGTCGGACCGGGACTAGCGGGAGGGCCCGCTACAATGAGCAGTTCTTC. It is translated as CASSRTGTSGRARYNEQFF.

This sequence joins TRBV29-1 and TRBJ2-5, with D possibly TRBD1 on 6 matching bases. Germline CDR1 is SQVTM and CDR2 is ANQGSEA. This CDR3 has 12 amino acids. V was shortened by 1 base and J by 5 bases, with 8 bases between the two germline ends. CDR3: CSVEGQGETQYF. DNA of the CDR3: TGCAGCGTTGAAGGGCAGGGGGAGACCCAGTACTTC.

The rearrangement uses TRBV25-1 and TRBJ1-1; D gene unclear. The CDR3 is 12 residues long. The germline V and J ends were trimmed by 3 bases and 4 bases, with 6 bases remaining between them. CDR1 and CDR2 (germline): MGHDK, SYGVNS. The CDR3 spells CASSDSSTEAFF. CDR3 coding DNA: TGTGCCAGCAGTGACAGCTCCACTGAAGCTTTCTTT.

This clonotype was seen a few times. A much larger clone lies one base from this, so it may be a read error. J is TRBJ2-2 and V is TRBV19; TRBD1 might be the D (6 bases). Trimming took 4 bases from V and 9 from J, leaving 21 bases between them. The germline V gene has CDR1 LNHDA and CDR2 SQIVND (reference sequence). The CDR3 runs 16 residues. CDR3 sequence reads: CASSTPPQGGRRELFF. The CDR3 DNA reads TGTGCCAGTAGTACACCCCCACAGGGCGGTCGGAGGGAGCTGTTTTTT. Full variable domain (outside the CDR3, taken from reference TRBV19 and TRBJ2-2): DGGITQSPKYLFRKEGQNVTLSCEQNLNHDAMYWYRQDPGQGLRLIYYSQIVNDFQKGDIAEGYSVSREKKESFPLTVTSAQKNPTAFYLCASSTPPQGGRRELFFGEGSRLTVL.

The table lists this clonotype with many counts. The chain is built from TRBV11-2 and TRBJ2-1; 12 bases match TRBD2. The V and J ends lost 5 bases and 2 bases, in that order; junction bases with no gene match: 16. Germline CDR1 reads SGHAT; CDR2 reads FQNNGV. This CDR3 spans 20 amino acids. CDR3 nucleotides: TGTGCCAGCAGCCCCCGTGGGCTAGCGGGAGGGCCTGTGGCCTACAATGAGCAGTTCTTC. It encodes CASSPRGLAGGPVAYNEQFF.

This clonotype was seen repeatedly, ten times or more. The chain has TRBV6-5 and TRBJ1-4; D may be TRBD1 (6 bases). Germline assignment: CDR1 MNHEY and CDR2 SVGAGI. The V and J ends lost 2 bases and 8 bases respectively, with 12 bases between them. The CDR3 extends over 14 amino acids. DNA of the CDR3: TGTGCCAGCAGTTACGCGGGGGCATCCGAAAAACTGTTTTTT. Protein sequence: CASSYAGASEKLFF.

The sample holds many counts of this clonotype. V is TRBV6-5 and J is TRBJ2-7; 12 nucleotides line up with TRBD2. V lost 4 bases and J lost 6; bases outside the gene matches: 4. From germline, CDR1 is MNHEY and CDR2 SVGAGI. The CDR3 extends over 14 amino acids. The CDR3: CASSSPGLAGEQYF. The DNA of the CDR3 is TGTGCCAGCAGTTCTCCGGGACTAGCGGGCGAGCAGTACTTC.

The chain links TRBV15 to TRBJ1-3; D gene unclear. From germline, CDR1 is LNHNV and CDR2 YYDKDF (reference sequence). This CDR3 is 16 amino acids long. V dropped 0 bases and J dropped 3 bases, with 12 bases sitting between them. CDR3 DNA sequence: TGTGCCACCAGCAGAGATTGGGCAGGAGGTGGAAACACCATATATTTT. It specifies CATSRDWAGGGNTIYF.

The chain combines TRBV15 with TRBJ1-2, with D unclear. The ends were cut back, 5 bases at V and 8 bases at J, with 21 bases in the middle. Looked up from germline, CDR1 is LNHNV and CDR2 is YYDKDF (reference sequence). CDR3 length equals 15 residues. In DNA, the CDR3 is TGTGCCACCAGCGTTGACCGCCCGGGCTTGGACGGCTACACCTTC. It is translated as CATSVDRPGLDGYTF.

For the CDR3, the DNA is TGTGCCAGTAGTATGGGTAACAGGGAAGGTCAGCCCCAGCATTTT. Residues: CASSMGNREGQPQHF. J is TRBJ1-5 and V is TRBV19, with a tentative D call TRBD1 (6 bases). The germline V gene has CDR1 LNHDA and CDR2 SQIVND (reference sequence). The CDR3 contains 15 residues. Trimming took off 3 bases at V and 6 bases at J, with 15 bases between the two ends.

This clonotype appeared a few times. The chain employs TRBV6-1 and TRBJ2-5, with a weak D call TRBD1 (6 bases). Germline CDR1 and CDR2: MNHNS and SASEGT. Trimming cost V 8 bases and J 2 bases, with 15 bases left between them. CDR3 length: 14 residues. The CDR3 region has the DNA TGTGCCAGCCTACCGGGACACAGACAAGAGACCCAGTACTTC. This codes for CASLPGHRQETQYF.

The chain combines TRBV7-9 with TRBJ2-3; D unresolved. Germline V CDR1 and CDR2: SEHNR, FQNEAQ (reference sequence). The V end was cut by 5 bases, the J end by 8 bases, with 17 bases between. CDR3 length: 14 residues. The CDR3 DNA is TGTGCCAGCAGCCCCCCCCCCATAGCTGCTACGCAGTATTTT. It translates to CASSPPPIAATQYF.

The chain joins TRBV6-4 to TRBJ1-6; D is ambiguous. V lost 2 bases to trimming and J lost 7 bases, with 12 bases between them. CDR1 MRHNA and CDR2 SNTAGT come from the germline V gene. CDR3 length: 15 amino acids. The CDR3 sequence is CASSDRAGGNSPLHF. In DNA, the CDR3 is TGTGCCAGCAGTGACAGGGCGGGTGGGAATTCACCCCTCCACTTT.

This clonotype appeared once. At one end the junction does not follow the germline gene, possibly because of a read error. In nucleotides, the CDR3 is TGTGCCACCGGCAGACAGACAGGGATTTATGAAAAACTGTTCTTT. Translated: CATGRQTGIYEKLFF. The chain is built from TRBV15 and TRBJ1-4; TRBD1 matches 7 bases. The germline CDR1 and CDR2 sequences are LNHNV and YYDKDF (reference sequence). This CDR3 comprises 15 residues.

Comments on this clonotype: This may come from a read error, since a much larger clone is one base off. The CDR3 sequence: CASSIPTTGRRNIQYF. The CDR3 DNA follows: TGTGCCAGTAGTATCCCCACGACAGGGCGAAGAAACATTCAGTACTTC. The rearrangement joins TRBV19 to TRBJ2-4, with 7 bases identical to TRBD1. CDR3 length: 16 residues. Germline CDR1 reads LNHDA; CDR2 reads SQIVND (reference sequence). Losses at the gene ends were 3 bases for V and 6 bases for J; bases not matched to a gene: 11. The full variable domain, in which reference TRBV19 and TRBJ2-4 provide the parts outside the CDR3, is DGGITQSPKYLFRKEGQNVTLSCEQNLNHDAMYWYRQDPGQGLRLIYYSQIVNDFQKGDIAEGYSVSREKKESFPLTVTSAQKNPTAFYLCASSIPTTGRRNIQYFGAGTRLSVL.

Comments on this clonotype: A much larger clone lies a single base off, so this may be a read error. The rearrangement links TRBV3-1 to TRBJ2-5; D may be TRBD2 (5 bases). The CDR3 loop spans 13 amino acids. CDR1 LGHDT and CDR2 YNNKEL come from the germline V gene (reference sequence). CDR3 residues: CVSSQRGQETQYF. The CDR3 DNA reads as TGTGTCAGCAGCCAACGGGGTCAAGAGACCCAGTACTTC.

The CDR3 here is CASSEGPGAPNSPLHF. The CDR3 region has the DNA TGTGCCAGCAGCGAAGGTCCAGGGGCACCAAATTCACCCCTCCACTTT. This chain connects TRBV9 to TRBJ1-6; weak D call: TRBD1 (6 bases). Looked up from germline, CDR1 is SGDLS and CDR2 is YYNGEE. The CDR3 spans 16 residues. V was trimmed by 3 bases and J by 7 bases, leaving 17 bases between them.

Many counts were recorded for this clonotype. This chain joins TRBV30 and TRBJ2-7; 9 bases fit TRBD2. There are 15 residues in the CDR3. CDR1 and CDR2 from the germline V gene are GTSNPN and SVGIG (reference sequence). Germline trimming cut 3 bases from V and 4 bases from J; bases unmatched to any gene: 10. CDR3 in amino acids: CAWRVWNSGSYEQYF. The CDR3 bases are TGTGCCTGGAGGGTCTGGAATAGCGGGAGTTACGAGCAGTACTTC.

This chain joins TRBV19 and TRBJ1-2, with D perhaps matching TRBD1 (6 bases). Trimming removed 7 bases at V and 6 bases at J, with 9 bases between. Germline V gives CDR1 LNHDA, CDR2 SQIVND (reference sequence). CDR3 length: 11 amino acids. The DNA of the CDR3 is TGTGCCAGTAACAAGGGGGATGGCTACACCTTC. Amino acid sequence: CASNKGDGYTF.

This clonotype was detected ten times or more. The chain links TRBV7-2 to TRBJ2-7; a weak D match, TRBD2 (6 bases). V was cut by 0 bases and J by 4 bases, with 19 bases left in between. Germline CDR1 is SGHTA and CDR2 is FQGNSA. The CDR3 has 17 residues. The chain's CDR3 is CASSLAKVRGTNYEQYF. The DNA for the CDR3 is TGTGCCAGCAGCTTAGCTAAGGTACGGGGGACCAATTACGAGCAGTACTTC.

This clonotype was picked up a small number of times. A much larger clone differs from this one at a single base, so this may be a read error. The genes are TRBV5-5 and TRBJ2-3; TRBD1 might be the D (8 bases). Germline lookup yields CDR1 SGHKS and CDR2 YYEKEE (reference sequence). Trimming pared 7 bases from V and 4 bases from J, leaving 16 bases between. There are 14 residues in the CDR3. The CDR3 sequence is CASHRQGRADTQYF. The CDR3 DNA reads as TGTGCCAGCCACCGACAGGGGAGGGCAGATACGCAGTATTTT.

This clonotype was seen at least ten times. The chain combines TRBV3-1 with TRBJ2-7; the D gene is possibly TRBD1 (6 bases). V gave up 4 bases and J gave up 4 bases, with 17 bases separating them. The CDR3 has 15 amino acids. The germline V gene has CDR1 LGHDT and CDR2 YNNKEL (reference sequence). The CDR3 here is CASSPAGTKEYEQYF. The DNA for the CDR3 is TGTGCCAGCAGCCCAGCCGGGACAAAAGAATACGAGCAGTACTTC.

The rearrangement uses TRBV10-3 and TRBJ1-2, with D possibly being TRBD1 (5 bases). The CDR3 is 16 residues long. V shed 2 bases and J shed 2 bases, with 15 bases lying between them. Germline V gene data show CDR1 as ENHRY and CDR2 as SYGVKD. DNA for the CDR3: TGTGCCATCAGTGAGAGCGGGGCGGATCCCAACTATGGCTACACCTTC. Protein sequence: CAISESGADPNYGYTF.

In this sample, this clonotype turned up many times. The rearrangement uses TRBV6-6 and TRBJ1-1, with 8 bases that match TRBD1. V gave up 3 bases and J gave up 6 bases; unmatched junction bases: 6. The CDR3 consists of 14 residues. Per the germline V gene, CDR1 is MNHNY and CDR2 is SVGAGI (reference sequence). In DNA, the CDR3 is TGTGCCAGCAGTTATCAGGGGGCGACTCCTGAAGCTTTCTTT. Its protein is CASSYQGATPEAFF.

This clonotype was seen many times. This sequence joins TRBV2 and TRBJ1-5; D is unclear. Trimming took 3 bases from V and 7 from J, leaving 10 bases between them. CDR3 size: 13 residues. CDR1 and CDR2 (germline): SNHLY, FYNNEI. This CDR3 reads CASSDMQRQPQHF. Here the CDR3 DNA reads TGTGCCAGCAGTGATATGCAGCGACAGCCCCAGCATTTT.

The CDR3 DNA follows: TGTGCCAGCAGCTTAAGGTCCGGGACAGGGGGCGAGGAGACCCAGTACTTC. This encodes CASSLRSGTGGEETQYF. The chain links TRBV11-1 to TRBJ2-5; 12 bases agree with TRBD1. There are 17 residues in the CDR3. Germline assignment: CDR1 SGHAT and CDR2 FQDESV (reference sequence). Germline trimming cut 2 bases from V and 5 bases from J; bases unmatched to any gene: 9.

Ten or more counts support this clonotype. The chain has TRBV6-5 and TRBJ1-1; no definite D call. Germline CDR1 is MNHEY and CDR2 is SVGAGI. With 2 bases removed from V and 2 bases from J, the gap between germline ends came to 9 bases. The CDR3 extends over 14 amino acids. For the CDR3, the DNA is TGTGCCAGCAGTTACGGGGAGACAAACACTGAAGCTTTCTTT. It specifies CASSYGETNTEAFF.

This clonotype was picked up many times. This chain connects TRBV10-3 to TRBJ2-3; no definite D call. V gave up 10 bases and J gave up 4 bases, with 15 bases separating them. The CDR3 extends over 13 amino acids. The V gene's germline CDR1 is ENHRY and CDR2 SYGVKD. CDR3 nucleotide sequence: TGTGCCACCACAGCCCTAAGCGCAGATACGCAGTATTTT. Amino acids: CATTALSADTQYF.

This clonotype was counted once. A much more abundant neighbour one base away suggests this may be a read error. The CDR3 region has the DNA TGTGCCAGCAGCCACCAGCGGTCAGGGGGGTTGGAGGCCCAGTACTTC. Translated, it gives CASSHQRSGGLEAQYF. The V call is TRBV14, the J call TRBJ2-5, with a possible D match to TRBD1 (7 bases). V lost 3 bases, J lost 9 bases, and 23 bases lay in between. CDR3 length equals 16 residues. Germline V gene data show CDR1 as SGHDN and CDR2 as FVKESK.

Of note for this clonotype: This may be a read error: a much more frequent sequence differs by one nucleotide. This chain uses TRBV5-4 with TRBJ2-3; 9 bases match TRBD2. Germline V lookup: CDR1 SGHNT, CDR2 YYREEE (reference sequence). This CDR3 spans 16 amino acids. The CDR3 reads CTSSSRASGTLNPQYF. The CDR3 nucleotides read TGTACCAGCAGCTCGAGGGCTAGCGGGACCCTCAACCCGCAGTATTTT.

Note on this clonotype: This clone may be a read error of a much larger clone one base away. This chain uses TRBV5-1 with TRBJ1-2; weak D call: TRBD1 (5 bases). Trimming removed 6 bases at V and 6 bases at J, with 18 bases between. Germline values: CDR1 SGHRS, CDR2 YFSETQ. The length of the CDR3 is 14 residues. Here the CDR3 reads CASTGQGISDGYTF. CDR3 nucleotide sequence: TGCGCCAGCACCGGGCAGGGAATTTCGGATGGCTACACCTTC.